By sample fraction, the clone carrying this T cell receptor beta chain is medium-sized. As yet, its antigen is unknown. The junction had 3 bases not matched to a gene; V was cut back by 3 bases and J by 4 bases. Germline CDR1 is DFQATT and CDR2 is SNEGSKA (reference sequence). This CDR3 is built from 13 residues. Thyroid surgery was performed in patients who had received no treatment beforehand. Original data processing: The authors used CDR3 differences across clinicopathological groups to build a distant-metastasis classifier for papillary thyroid cancer. TCRdb re-analyzed the PCR reads through MiXCR. In this record, the V and J calls reflect TCRdb's handling and not the investigators' own analysis. The sample lists roughly 4,700 clones, 34% occurring once. The source of the sample is a study of metastatic and nonmetastatic thyroid tumors. Looking at the study overall: Repertoire comparison spanned blood and tumor or nodule tissue of malignant and benign thyroid patients. Findings of the study overall: The study reportedly found significantly higher TCR beta diversity in malignant thyroid tumors than benign nodules, in blood and tumor.

The chain links TRBV20-1 to TRBJ2-7; 10 bases align to TRBD2. Sequencing was performed on adjacent normal tissue. This clonotype originated in a male donor with papillary thyroid cancer or a benign thyroid nodule (not recorded which). Some clones in this sample may be carry-over from other donors' samples. The CDR3 DNA sequence: TGCAGTGCTAGCCCTAGCGGGAGATACGAGCAGTACTTC. Translated, it gives CSASPSGRYEQYF.